The rows below give T cell receptor beta chains drawn from one sample of a study of response to subunit inactivated influenza vaccine. Each CDR3 protein is one row after TCRdb ran MiXCR on the RT-PCR reads. The sample records under 550,000 distinct CDR3 sequences, less than 8% being singletons. Specimen: PBMCs from blood, collected around 25 months after vaccination. The receptors stem from a man between 50 and 70 years old who received an inactivated influenza vaccine. The CDR3 runs from the conserved cysteine through the conserved F or W. A D gene is named only where the DNA matches it firmly. Not every row has a clone size; where given, it reads once, few, many or a size class.

v_call: TRBV6-2/TRBV6-3
d_call: -
j_call: TRBJ1-2
clone_size: -
cdr3_aa: CASRERGGASLGYTF
cdr3_nt: TGTGCCAGCAGGGAACGTGGGGGCGCATCGCTTGGCTACACCTTC

v_call: TRBV6-1
d_call: -
j_call: TRBJ1-1
clone_size: -
cdr3_aa: CASSEGATRGTEAFF
cdr3_nt: TGTGCCAGCAGTGAGGGCGCTACCCGAGGGACTGAAGCTTTCTTT

v_call: TRBV5-1
d_call: -
j_call: TRBJ1-1
clone_size: many
cdr3_aa: CASSLLGTEAFF
cdr3_nt: TGCGCCAGCAGCTTGTTGGGCACTGAAGCTTTCTTT

v_call: TRBV14
d_call: -
j_call: TRBJ1-1
clone_size: -
cdr3_aa: CASTPRAGIGTEAFF
cdr3_nt: TGTGCCAGCACGCCTCGAGCGGGGATTGGCACTGAAGCTTTCTTT

v_call: TRBV20-1
d_call: -
j_call: TRBJ1-3
clone_size: few
cdr3_aa: CSASGNSGNTIYF
cdr3_nt: TGCAGTGCTAGCGGCAACTCTGGAAACACCATATATTTT

v_call: TRBV29-1
d_call: TRBD1
j_call: TRBJ2-1
clone_size: many
cdr3_aa: CSVGDRGDNEQFF
cdr3_nt: TGCAGCGTTGGGGACAGGGGGGACAATGAGCAGTTCTTC

v_call: TRBV2
d_call: TRBD2
j_call: TRBJ2-1
clone_size: -
cdr3_aa: CASKVAGDNEQFF
cdr3_nt: TGTGCCAGCAAGGTTGCGGGAGACAATGAGCAGTTCTTC

v_call: TRBV20-1
d_call: -
j_call: TRBJ2-1
clone_size: -
cdr3_aa: CSARDLPRSLRNEQFF
cdr3_nt: TGCAGTGCTAGAGATCTCCCGAGGTCCCTACGCAATGAGCAGTTCTTC

v_call: TRBV20-1
d_call: -
j_call: TRBJ2-7
clone_size: -
cdr3_aa: CSARPRRGTLEQYF
cdr3_nt: TGCAGTGCTAGACCGCGCCGCGGGACCCTCGAGCAGTACTTC

v_call: TRBV29-1
d_call: TRBD1
j_call: TRBJ2-5
clone_size: few
cdr3_aa: CSVPSWDRGQRETQYF
cdr3_nt: TGCAGCGTCCCGTCGTGGGACAGGGGGCAGAGGGAGACCCAGTACTTC

v_call: TRBV7-7
d_call: -
j_call: TRBJ2-5
clone_size: few
cdr3_aa: CASSQTKSGETQYF
cdr3_nt: TGTGCCAGCAGTCAAACGAAGTCAGGAGAGACCCAGTACTTC

v_call: TRBV2
d_call: -
j_call: TRBJ2-7
clone_size: -
cdr3_aa: CASSRVITTYEQYF
cdr3_nt: TGTGCCAGCTCCCGTGTTATAACGACCTACGAGCAGTACTTC

v_call: TRBV5-1
d_call: -
j_call: TRBJ2-2
clone_size: many
cdr3_aa: CASSLSLTHTGELFF
cdr3_nt: TGCGCCAGCAGCTTGTCTCTAACCCACACCGGGGAGCTGTTTTTT

v_call: TRBV6-2/TRBV6-3
d_call: -
j_call: TRBJ2-5
clone_size: -
cdr3_aa: CASTAGQGQDF
cdr3_nt: TGTGCCAGCACCGCCGGGCAGGGCCAGGACTTC

v_call: TRBV24-1
d_call: -
j_call: TRBJ2-1
clone_size: many
cdr3_aa: CATSGQWFNNEQFF
cdr3_nt: TGTGCCACCAGCGGACAGTGGTTTAACAATGAGCAGTTCTTC

v_call: TRBV29-1
d_call: TRBD1
j_call: TRBJ2-7
clone_size: many
cdr3_aa: CSVEGQGWYEQYF
cdr3_nt: TGCAGCGTTGAAGGACAGGGCTGGTACGAGCAGTACTTC

v_call: TRBV6-2/TRBV6-3
d_call: -
j_call: TRBJ2-1
clone_size: -
cdr3_aa: CASSGHNEQFF
cdr3_nt: TGTGCCAGCAGCGGCCACAATGAGCAGTTCTTC

v_call: TRBV11-2
d_call: TRBD2
j_call: TRBJ2-5
clone_size: -
cdr3_aa: CASSSWRGVQETQYF
cdr3_nt: TGTGCCAGCAGCTCCTGGCGGGGGGTCCAAGAGACCCAGTACTTC

v_call: TRBV4-3
d_call: TRBD1
j_call: TRBJ1-6
clone_size: many
cdr3_aa: CASSLGRGQGNSPLHF
cdr3_nt: TGCGCCAGCAGCCTCGGCAGAGGACAGGGGAATTCACCCCTCCACTTT

v_call: TRBV2
d_call: -
j_call: TRBJ2-3
clone_size: many
cdr3_aa: CASRRGDSTDTQYF
cdr3_nt: TGTGCCAGCAGGAGGGGGGACTCCACAGATACGCAGTATTTT

v_call: TRBV29-1
d_call: TRBD1
j_call: TRBJ1-4
clone_size: -
cdr3_aa: CSVGTGVEKLVF
cdr3_nt: TGCAGCGTAGGGACAGGGGTTGAAAAACTGGTTTTT

v_call: TRBV12-3/TRBV12-4
d_call: TRBD2
j_call: TRBJ2-1
clone_size: few
cdr3_aa: CASSLGTSGGLNEQFF
cdr3_nt: TGTGCCAGCAGTTTAGGGACTAGCGGGGGGCTAAATGAGCAGTTCTTC

v_call: TRBV29-1
d_call: TRBD1
j_call: TRBJ2-2
clone_size: many
cdr3_aa: CSVEDRGQGLTGELFF
cdr3_nt: TGCAGCGTTGAAGATCGTGGACAGGGGTTGACCGGGGAGCTGTTTTTT

v_call: TRBV10-3
d_call: -
j_call: TRBJ1-1
clone_size: -
cdr3_aa: CAIQTTNTEAFF
cdr3_nt: TGTGCCATCCAGACGACGAACACTGAAGCTTTCTTT

v_call: TRBV2
d_call: TRBD1
j_call: TRBJ2-7
clone_size: -
cdr3_aa: CASSGDSIYEQYF
cdr3_nt: TGTGCCAGCAGTGGGGACAGTATCTACGAGCAGTACTTC

v_call: TRBV10-3
d_call: TRBD1
j_call: TRBJ1-6
clone_size: many
cdr3_aa: CAISEGTANSPLHF
cdr3_nt: TGTGCCATCAGTGAAGGGACAGCTAATTCACCCCTCCACTTT

v_call: TRBV20-1
d_call: -
j_call: TRBJ2-5
clone_size: many
cdr3_aa: CSALRPDRSQETQYF
cdr3_nt: TGCAGTGCCCTTAGGCCCGATAGATCCCAAGAGACCCAGTACTTC

v_call: TRBV27
d_call: TRBD1
j_call: TRBJ1-5
clone_size: -
cdr3_aa: CASSRFIPGQGVGSNQPQHF
cdr3_nt: TGTGCCAGCAGTAGATTTATACCGGGACAGGGGGTAGGTAGCAATCAGCCCCAGCATTTT

v_call: TRBV5-1
d_call: -
j_call: TRBJ2-6
clone_size: -
cdr3_aa: CASSGTGTIHSGANVLTF
cdr3_nt: TGCGCCAGCAGCGGGACCGGGACAATTCACTCTGGGGCCAACGTCCTGACTTTC

v_call: TRBV6-2/TRBV6-3
d_call: TRBD2
j_call: TRBJ2-1
clone_size: few
cdr3_aa: CASSYRGSGIFNEQFF
cdr3_nt: TGTGCCAGCAGTTACCGAGGTAGCGGGATTTTTAATGAGCAGTTCTTC

v_call: TRBV29-1
d_call: -
j_call: TRBJ2-5
clone_size: -
cdr3_aa: CSVETRQSQETQYF
cdr3_nt: TGCAGCGTTGAAACAAGGCAGAGCCAAGAGACCCAGTACTTC

v_call: TRBV5-6
d_call: TRBD1
j_call: TRBJ2-3
clone_size: -
cdr3_aa: CASSFGGDRGPRDTQYF
cdr3_nt: TGTGCCAGCAGCTTCGGAGGGGACAGGGGGCCGAGAGATACGCAGTATTTT

v_call: TRBV9
d_call: -
j_call: TRBJ2-3
clone_size: many
cdr3_aa: CASSVAGSRTTDTQYF
cdr3_nt: TGTGCCAGCAGCGTAGCGGGTAGTAGGACCACAGATACGCAGTATTTT

v_call: TRBV25-1
d_call: TRBD1
j_call: TRBJ1-1
clone_size: few
cdr3_aa: CASRPNPLGQSTEAFF
cdr3_nt: TGTGCCAGCAGACCAAACCCCTTGGGACAGAGCACTGAAGCTTTCTTT

v_call: TRBV2
d_call: -
j_call: TRBJ2-1
clone_size: few
cdr3_aa: CASSFLAPEQFF
cdr3_nt: TGTGCCAGCAGTTTCCTGGCTCCAGAGCAGTTCTTC

v_call: TRBV3-1
d_call: -
j_call: TRBJ2-2
clone_size: -
cdr3_aa: CASRSSGELFF
cdr3_nt: TGTGCCAGCCGGTCTTCCGGGGAGCTGTTTTTT

v_call: TRBV5-1
d_call: -
j_call: TRBJ1-4
clone_size: -
cdr3_aa: CASSLQLFGEKLFF
cdr3_nt: TGCGCCAGCAGCTTGCAACTATTCGGTGAAAAACTGTTTTTT

v_call: TRBV9
d_call: -
j_call: TRBJ2-2
clone_size: -
cdr3_aa: CASSVGQVSAGELFF
cdr3_nt: TGTGCCAGCAGCGTAGGACAGGTCTCGGCCGGGGAGCTGTTTTTT

v_call: TRBV28
d_call: TRBD1
j_call: TRBJ1-5
clone_size: many
cdr3_aa: CASTEYGTGVFNQPQHF
cdr3_nt: TGTGCCAGCACCGAGTACGGGACAGGGGTGTTCAATCAGCCCCAGCATTTT

v_call: TRBV24-1
d_call: TRBD1
j_call: TRBJ1-5
clone_size: few
cdr3_aa: CATSEQGAQPQHF
cdr3_nt: TGTGCCACCAGTGAACAGGGGGCGCAGCCCCAGCATTTT

v_call: TRBV7-2
d_call: -
j_call: TRBJ2-5
clone_size: -
cdr3_aa: CASSSLALQTQYF
cdr3_nt: TGTGCCAGCAGCTCACTAGCATTACAGACCCAGTACTTC

v_call: TRBV7-2
d_call: -
j_call: TRBJ1-1
clone_size: -
cdr3_aa: CASSPGAGLVTEAFF
cdr3_nt: TGTGCCAGCAGCCCGGGGGCAGGGTTGGTCACTGAAGCTTTCTTT

v_call: TRBV10-3
d_call: -
j_call: TRBJ1-4
clone_size: many
cdr3_aa: CAISDGGLSNEKLFF
cdr3_nt: TGTGCCATCAGTGATGGAGGGCTGTCTAATGAAAAACTGTTTTTT

v_call: TRBV28
d_call: -
j_call: TRBJ2-3
clone_size: many
cdr3_aa: CASSLLGLLSTDTQYF
cdr3_nt: TGTGCCAGCAGTTTATTGGGCTTACTGAGCACAGATACGCAGTATTTT

v_call: TRBV6-6
d_call: TRBD1
j_call: TRBJ1-5
clone_size: many
cdr3_aa: CASSPDRDNQPQHF
cdr3_nt: TGTGCCAGCAGTCCCGACAGGGATAATCAGCCCCAGCATTTT

v_call: TRBV6-5
d_call: -
j_call: TRBJ1-1
clone_size: -
cdr3_aa: CASSYEGQGYSEAFF
cdr3_nt: TGTGCCAGCAGTTACGAGGGTCAGGGGTATTCTGAAGCTTTCTTT

v_call: TRBV20-1
d_call: -
j_call: TRBJ1-2
clone_size: many
cdr3_aa: CSARTTGYTF
cdr3_nt: TGCAGTGCTAGGACGACTGGCTACACCTTC

v_call: TRBV7-6
d_call: TRBD1
j_call: TRBJ1-2
clone_size: -
cdr3_aa: CASSPQAGQGTGYTF
cdr3_nt: TGTGCCAGCAGCCCCCAGGCGGGACAGGGGACAGGCTACACCTTC

v_call: TRBV29-1
d_call: -
j_call: TRBJ2-4
clone_size: many
cdr3_aa: CSARGFKNIQYF
cdr3_nt: TGCAGCGCGAGGGGCTTCAAAAACATTCAGTACTTC

v_call: TRBV28
d_call: TRBD2
j_call: TRBJ2-1
clone_size: few
cdr3_aa: CASTSLILGTSRHNEQFF
cdr3_nt: TGTGCCAGCACCAGTTTAATCCTCGGGACTAGCAGACACAATGAGCAGTTCTTC

v_call: TRBV6-1
d_call: TRBD1
j_call: TRBJ2-5
clone_size: -
cdr3_aa: CASSELRDRGNQYF
cdr3_nt: TGTGCCAGCAGTGAGCTCCGAGACAGGGGGAACCAGTACTTC

v_call: TRBV25-1
d_call: TRBD2
j_call: TRBJ2-1
clone_size: -
cdr3_aa: CASSESTGTSGSRPYNEQFF
cdr3_nt: TGTGCCAGCAGTGAATCTACCGGGACTAGCGGGAGTCGTCCCTACAATGAGCAGTTCTTC